This paragraph covers one T cell receptor (beta chain) sequence. Its antigen is unidentified. The record originates from a study of T cell responses to AZD1222 COVID-19 vaccine. Germline V gene lookup returns CDR1 LGHNT and CDR2 FRNRAP. The CDR3 contains 17 residues. Germline trimming cut 1 base from V and 5 bases from J; bases unmatched to any gene: 6. Whole-study results and caveats: Baseline antibody screening turned up just 6 or 7 seropositive AZD1222 recipients.

Measured with immunoSEQ multiplex PCR; TCRdb has only the in-frame clones, and not every one. The sample holds 110,000 to 150,000 clones, roughly 88% seen once. Source: peripheral blood, taken on day 0 of AZD1222 vaccination. The sequence derives from an adult in good health. This chain links TRBV12-5 with TRBJ1-6; 9 nucleotides align to TRBD1. The CDR3 bases are TGTGCTAGTGGTTTGGCCCCGGGACAGGGAGATAATTCACCCCTCCACTTT. Protein product: CASGLAPGQGDNSPLHF.